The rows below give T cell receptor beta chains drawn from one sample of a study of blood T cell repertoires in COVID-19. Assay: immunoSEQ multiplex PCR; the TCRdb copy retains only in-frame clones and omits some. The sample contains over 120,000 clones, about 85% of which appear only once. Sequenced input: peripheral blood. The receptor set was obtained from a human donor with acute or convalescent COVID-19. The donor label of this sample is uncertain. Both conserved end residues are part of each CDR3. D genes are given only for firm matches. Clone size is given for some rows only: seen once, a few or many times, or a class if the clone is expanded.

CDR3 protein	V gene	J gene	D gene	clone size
CSAIRDRGYEQYF	TRBV29-1	TRBJ2-7	TRBD1	once
CASKFDREGSPLHF	TRBV27	TRBJ1-6	TRBD1	.
CASSLGQLNSPLHF	TRBV7-2	TRBJ1-6	TRBD1	once
CAWSENSYSGNTIYF	TRBV30	TRBJ1-3	.	.
CASSLGLREGSYEQYF	TRBV5-1	TRBJ2-7	.	.
CASSALTSGGGYNEQFF	TRBV9	TRBJ2-1	.	.
CASSSDGDQPQHF	TRBV5-1	TRBJ1-5	.	few
CASSPSPTGDQPQHF	TRBV5-8	TRBJ1-5	TRBD1	.
CASSLYASGSGGTGELFF	TRBV27	TRBJ2-2	TRBD2	once
CAWSTGQDNSPLHF	TRBV30	TRBJ1-6	TRBD1	.
CASRSQRENTDTQYF	TRBV4-1	TRBJ2-3	TRBD2	.
CASSGGQGSYTF	TRBV6-4	TRBJ1-2	TRBD1	.
CASSRTGTSSYNEQFF	TRBV28	TRBJ2-1	.	.
CASSSPRQGANNQPQHF	TRBV28	TRBJ1-5	TRBD1	.
CAIGDKGNTGELFF	TRBV10-3	TRBJ2-2	.	.
CASSPDTPYEQYF	TRBV6-6	TRBJ2-7	.	.
CASSQDGSSRRSYNEQFF	TRBV4-3	TRBJ2-1	.	.
CASSFRGQNTEAFF	TRBV9	TRBJ1-1	.	.
CASSRVNANTGELFF	TRBV18	TRBJ2-2	.	.
CASNKGGTGPSYTF	TRBV2	TRBJ1-2	.	few
CSAFRDTQYF	TRBV20-1	TRBJ2-3	.	.
CASSYGLLQETQYF	TRBV6-5	TRBJ2-5	.	.
CASSQDGGSTEAFF	TRBV4-3	TRBJ1-1	.	.
CASSPQTGPIYEQYF	TRBV7-3	TRBJ2-7	TRBD1	.
CASSYTGIYGYTF	TRBV28	TRBJ1-2	.	.
CASMGGTEAFF	TRBV2	TRBJ1-1	.	.